This T cell receptor beta chain originates from a study of human T cells and chemical hapten exposure. Study-wide background: Upper back patch tests used 0.01% DPC, scored after 6 days. The study, taken as a whole, reports: Expanded TCRs formed significantly more large CDR3 similarity clusters than controls.

TCRdb re-called the RACE reads through MiXCR, storing one row per CDR3 protein. The repertoire holds roughly 110,000 distinct CDR3 sequences, with approximately 12% as singletons. The germline CDR1 and CDR2 sequences are LNHDA and SQIVND (reference sequence). The CDR3 contains 16 residues. V was trimmed by 5 bases and J by 0 bases, leaving 13 bases between them. For this clonotype: Its specificity is unknown.

As for time point: pre-sensitization, week 0. Treatment in this sample: therapeutic diphenylcyclopropenone sensitization with weekly scalp DPC. The receptor was isolated from a woman aged 45-60 years with alopecia areata. Some clones in this sample may be carry-over from other donors' samples. The chain has TRBV19 and TRBJ2-2; a possible D gene is TRBD1 (7 bases). Sequencing was performed on whole blood, taken in connection with sensitization to the hapten diphenylcyclopropenone (DPC). DNA for the CDR3: TGTGCCAGTAGTCCGCGGGACAGTACGAACACCGGGGAGCTGTTTTTT. This encodes CASSPRDSTNTGELFF.